This T cell receptor (beta chain) was captured in a study of shared clonotypes between healthy human individuals. The authors ran the assay at deep level. Profiling relied on immunoSEQ multiplex PCR, and the TCRdb table lists in-frame clones only, not all of them. The table includes 2.3 million or so clones, more than 80% detected once. The study's findings and limits: It was expected that sequencing depth would affect clonotype sharing among donors. Naive subsets generally had larger estimated richness than memory subsets.

Turning to this clone: The antigen remains undetermined.

The sequenced sample consisted of naive CD4+ T cells from PBMCs. Subset indicated: CD45RA+ positively selected. This clonotype was obtained from a young man in good health. Some clones in this sample may be carry-over from other donors' samples.

The CDR3 reads CASSRSSYEQYF. CDR3 coding DNA: TGTGCCAGTAGTAGATCTTCCTACGAGCAGTACTTC. The chain carries TRBV19 and TRBJ2-7; D gene unclear. Trimming stripped 4 bases from V and 1 base from J, with 5 bases between. The CDR3 extends over 12 amino acids. Germline lookup yields CDR1 LNHDA and CDR2 SQIVND (reference sequence).